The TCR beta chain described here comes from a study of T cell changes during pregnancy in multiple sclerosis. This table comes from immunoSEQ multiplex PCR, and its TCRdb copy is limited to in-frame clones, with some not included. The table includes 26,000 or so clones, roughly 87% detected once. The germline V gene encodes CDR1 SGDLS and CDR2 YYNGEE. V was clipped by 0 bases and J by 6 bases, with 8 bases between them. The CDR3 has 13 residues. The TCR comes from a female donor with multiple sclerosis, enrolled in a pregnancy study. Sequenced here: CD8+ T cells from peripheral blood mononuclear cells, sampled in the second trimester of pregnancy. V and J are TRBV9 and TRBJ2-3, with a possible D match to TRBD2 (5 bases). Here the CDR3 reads CASSVVAGDTQYF. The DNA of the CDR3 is TGTGCCAGCAGCGTAGTTGCGGGCGATACGCAGTATTTT.